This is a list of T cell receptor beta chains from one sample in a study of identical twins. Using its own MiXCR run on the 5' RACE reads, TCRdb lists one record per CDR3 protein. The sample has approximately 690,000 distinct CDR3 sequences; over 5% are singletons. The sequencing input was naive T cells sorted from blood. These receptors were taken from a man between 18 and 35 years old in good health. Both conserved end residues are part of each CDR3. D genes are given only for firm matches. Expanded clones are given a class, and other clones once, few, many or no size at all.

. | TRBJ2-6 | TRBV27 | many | TGTGCCAGCAGTTGGACTGGGGCCAACGTCCTGACTTTC | CASSWTGANVLTF
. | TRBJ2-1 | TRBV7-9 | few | TGTGCCAGCAGCCCGACCACGGACTCCAATGAGCAGTTCTTC | CASSPTTDSNEQFF
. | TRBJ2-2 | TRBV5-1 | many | TGCGCCAGCAGCCCGGTGAGCGGGGAGCTGTTTTTT | CASSPVSGELFF
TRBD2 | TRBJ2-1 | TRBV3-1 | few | TGTGCCAGCAGCCAATGGCCGAGCGGGAGGCACTCCTACAATGAGCAGTTCTTC | CASSQWPSGRHSYNEQFF
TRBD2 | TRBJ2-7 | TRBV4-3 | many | TGCGCCAGCAGCCTTCTTATGGGGGGGGAGCAGTACTTC | CASSLLMGGEQYF
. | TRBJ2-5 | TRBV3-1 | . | TGTGCCAGCGATGTAGGGGACCAAGAGACCCAGTACTTC | CASDVGDQETQYF
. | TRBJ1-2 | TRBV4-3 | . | TGCGCCAGCAGCCAAGAAAGCCGACGGCCTAACTATGGCTACACCTTC | CASSQESRRPNYGYTF
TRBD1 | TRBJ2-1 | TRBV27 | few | TGTGCCAGCAGGTTTGACAGGGATAATGAGCAGTTCTTC | CASRFDRDNEQFF
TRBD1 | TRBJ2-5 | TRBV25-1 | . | TGTGCCAGCAGTGACCTGACAGGGGCTGTTTACGACCAAGAGACCCAGTACTTC | CASSDLTGAVYDQETQYF
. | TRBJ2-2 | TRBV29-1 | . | TGCAGCGCCGAAAGGGGTGGCGGGGAGCTGTTTTTT | CSAERGGGELFF
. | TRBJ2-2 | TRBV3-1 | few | TGTGCCAGCAGCCCCCGGCGGACACCTAACACCGGGGAGCTGTTTTTT | CASSPRRTPNTGELFF
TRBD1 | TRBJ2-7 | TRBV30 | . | TGTGCCTGGGGGACAGGGGCGGTTTACGAGCAGTACTTC | CAWGTGAVYEQYF
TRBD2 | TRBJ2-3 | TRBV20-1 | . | TGCAGTGCTAGCAGACTAGCGGGAGTGGAAGATACGCAGTATTTT | CSASRLAGVEDTQYF
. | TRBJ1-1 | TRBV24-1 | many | TGTGCCACCAGTGCCCGGGGAGGGAGTGAAGCTTTCTTT | CATSARGGSEAFF
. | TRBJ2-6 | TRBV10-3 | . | TGTGCCATCAGTGAGTCGATAGATCCCCTCCTCGCTGGGGCCAACGTCCTGACTTTC | CAISESIDPLLAGANVLTF
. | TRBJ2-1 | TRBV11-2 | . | TGTGCCAGCAGCGGTGGGGCAGGGGTTGCGAGCTTCGATGAGCAGTTCTTC | CASSGGAGVASFDEQFF
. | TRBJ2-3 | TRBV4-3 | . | TGCGCCAGCAGCCAAGATTTGGTAGCGAGCCTCACAGATACGCAGTATTTT | CASSQDLVASLTDTQYF
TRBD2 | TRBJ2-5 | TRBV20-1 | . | TGCAGTGCTAGACGGACTAGCGGGAGGGCGCGGGAGACCCAGTACTTC | CSARRTSGRARETQYF
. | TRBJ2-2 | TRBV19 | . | TGTGCCAGTACTGCGGTTAACCTTACCGGGGAGCTGTTTTTT | CASTAVNLTGELFF
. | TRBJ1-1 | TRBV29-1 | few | TGCAGCGTGGGCCTAAGAAACACTGAAGCTTTCTTT | CSVGLRNTEAFF
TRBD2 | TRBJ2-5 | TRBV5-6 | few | TGTGCCAGCAGCTGGACTAGCGGGACGAACCAAGAGACCCAGTACTTC | CASSWTSGTNQETQYF